The clone carrying this T cell receptor beta chain was recorded at least ten times. The data were taken from a study of regulatory T cells in long-lasting Graves disease. The time point was: newly diagnosed GD, antithyroid drugs for less than 3 months. There was RNA extracted from PBMCs, and the TCR library was made from it. Diagnosis followed American Thyroid Association guidelines for Graves' disease. A volume of roughly 9.9 milliliters of peripheral blood was collected in EDTA tubes. Building of the TCR beta libraries involved iRepertoire HTBI primers and Arm-PCR of CDR3 regions. Using its own MiXCR run on the multiplex PCR reads, TCRdb lists one record per CDR3 protein. The sample shows 390,000 or so distinct CDR3 sequences, approximately 10% of them seen only once. The same data also went into a second study, on T cells in Graves' hyperthyroidism and ophthalmopathy. From that paper: A first-round RT-PCR of the TCR CDR3 used the HTBI primer set.

Specimen: peripheral blood mononuclear cells (PBMCs), collected at new diagnosis, from a patient treated with antithyroid drugs. This TCR was recovered from a woman under 30 with Graves disease.

The CDR3 DNA reads as TGTGCCAGCAGCCAGTCCGAGACAGATACGCAGTATTTT. Encoded protein: CASSQSETDTQYF. This rearrangement joins TRBV3-1 to TRBJ2-3; no clear D gene. The germline V gene encodes CDR1 LGHDT and CDR2 YNNKEL (reference sequence). This CDR3 is 13 amino acids long. Trimming removed 3 bases at V and 3 bases at J, with 7 bases between.